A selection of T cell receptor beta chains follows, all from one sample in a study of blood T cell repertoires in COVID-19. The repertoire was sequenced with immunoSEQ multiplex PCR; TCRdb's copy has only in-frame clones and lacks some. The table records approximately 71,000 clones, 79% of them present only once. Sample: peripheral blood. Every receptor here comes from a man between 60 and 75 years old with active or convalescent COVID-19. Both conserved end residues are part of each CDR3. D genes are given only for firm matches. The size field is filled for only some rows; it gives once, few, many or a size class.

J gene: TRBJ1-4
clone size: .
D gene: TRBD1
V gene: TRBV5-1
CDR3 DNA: TGCGCCAGCAGCCCCGTAACAGGGGATACAACTAATGAAAAACTGTTTTTT
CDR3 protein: CASSPVTGDTTNEKLFF

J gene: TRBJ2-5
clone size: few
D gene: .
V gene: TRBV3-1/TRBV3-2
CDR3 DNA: TGTGCCAGCAGCCAAGATATAGAGTCGCGGGTAGGGACCCAGTACTTC
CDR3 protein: CASSQDIESRVGTQYF

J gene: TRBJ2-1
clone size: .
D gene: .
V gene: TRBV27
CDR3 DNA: TGTGCCAGCAGTCGGCTAGTGTCCTACAATGAGCAGTTCTTC
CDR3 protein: CASSRLVSYNEQFF

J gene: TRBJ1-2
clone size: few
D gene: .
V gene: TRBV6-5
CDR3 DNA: TGTGCCAGCTCAGCGACCGAGAACTATGGCTACACCTTC
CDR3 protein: CASSATENYGYTF

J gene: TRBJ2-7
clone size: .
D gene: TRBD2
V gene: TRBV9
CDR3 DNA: TGTGCCAGCAGCGTGCAAAGCGGGGGTCATGCCTACGAGCAGTACTTC
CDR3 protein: CASSVQSGGHAYEQYF

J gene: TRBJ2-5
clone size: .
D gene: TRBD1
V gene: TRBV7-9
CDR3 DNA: TGTGCCAGCAGCAGATTCGGGACAGGGGTCAGAGAGACCCAGTACTTC
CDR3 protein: CASSRFGTGVRETQYF

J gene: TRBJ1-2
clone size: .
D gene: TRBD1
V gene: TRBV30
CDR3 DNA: TGTGCCTATTATGGACAGGGCTATGGCTACACCTTC
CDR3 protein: CAYYGQGYGYTF

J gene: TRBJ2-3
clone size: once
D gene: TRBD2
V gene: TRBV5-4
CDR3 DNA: TGTGCCAGCAGCTTGGGCGCTAGCGGGGACGGTGGTACGCAGTATTTT
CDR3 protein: CASSLGASGDGGTQYF

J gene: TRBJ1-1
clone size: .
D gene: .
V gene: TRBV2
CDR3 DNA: TGTGCCAGCAGTGATAACAGGGACACTGAAGCTTTCTTT
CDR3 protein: CASSDNRDTEAFF

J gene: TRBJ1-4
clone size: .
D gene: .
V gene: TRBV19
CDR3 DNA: TGTGCCAGTTCGGGATTCGCAACTAATGAAAAACTGTTTTTT
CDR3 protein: CASSGFATNEKLFF

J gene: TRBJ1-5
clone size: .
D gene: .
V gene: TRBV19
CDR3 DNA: TGTGCCAGTAGTACCCTTCGCGGCCTTATTAGCAATCAGCCCCAGCATTTT
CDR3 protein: CASSTLRGLISNQPQHF

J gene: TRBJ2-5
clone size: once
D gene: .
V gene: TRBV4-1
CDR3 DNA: TGCGCCAGCAGCCAAGAGGGGGGGCCTCTAGAGACCCAGTACTTC
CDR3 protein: CASSQEGGPLETQYF

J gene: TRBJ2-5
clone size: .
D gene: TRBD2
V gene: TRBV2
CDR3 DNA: TGTGCCAGCCTGGGGGGGTTGGAGACCCAGTACTTC
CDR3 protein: CASLGGLETQYF

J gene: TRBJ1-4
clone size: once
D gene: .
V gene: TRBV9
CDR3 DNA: TGTGCCAGCAGCCCCCCGGGTACGACTAATGAAAAACTGTTTTTT
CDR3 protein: CASSPPGTTNEKLFF

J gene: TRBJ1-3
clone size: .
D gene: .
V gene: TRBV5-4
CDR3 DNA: TGTGCCAGCAGCTTGGAAGGGGCCGGGTCAGGAAACACCATATATTTT
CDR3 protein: CASSLEGAGSGNTIYF

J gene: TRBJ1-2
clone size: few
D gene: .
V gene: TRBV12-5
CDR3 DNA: TGTGCTAGTGGTTTGGGGACAAGCTATGGCTACACCTTC
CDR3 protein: CASGLGTSYGYTF

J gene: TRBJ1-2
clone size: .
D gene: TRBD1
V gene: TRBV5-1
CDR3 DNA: TGCGCCAGCAGCTTGGGGGGACAGGGGGCCTATGGCTACACCTTC
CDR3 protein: CASSLGGQGAYGYTF

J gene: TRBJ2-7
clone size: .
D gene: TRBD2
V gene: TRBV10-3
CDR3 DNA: TGTGCCATCAGTGAGTCATGGGGGGGCGAGCAGTACTTC
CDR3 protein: CAISESWGGEQYF

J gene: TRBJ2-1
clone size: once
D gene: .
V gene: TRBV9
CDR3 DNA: TGTGCCAGCAGCTCCGCAGAGGGAGTGTTTAATGAGCAGTTCTTC
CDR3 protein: CASSSAEGVFNEQFF

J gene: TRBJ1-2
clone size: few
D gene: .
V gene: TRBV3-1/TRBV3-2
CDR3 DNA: TGTGCCAGCAGCCAAGATTTGGCCTCCAACTATGGCTACACCTTC
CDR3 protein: CASSQDLASNYGYTF

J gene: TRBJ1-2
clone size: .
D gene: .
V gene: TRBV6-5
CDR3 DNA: TGTGCCAGCAGTCAGGGACTTAACTATGGCTACACCTTC
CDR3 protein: CASSQGLNYGYTF

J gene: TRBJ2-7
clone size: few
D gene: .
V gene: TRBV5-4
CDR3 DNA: TGTGCCAGCAGCTTGGTCCCTACAGGGTTCACCGAGGGGCAGTACTTC
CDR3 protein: CASSLVPTGFTEGQYF

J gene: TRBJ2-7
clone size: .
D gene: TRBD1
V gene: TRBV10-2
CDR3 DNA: TGCGCCAGCAGCCCGGGACCCGGACAGGGATTCTACGAGCAGTACTTC
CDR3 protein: CASSPGPGQGFYEQYF

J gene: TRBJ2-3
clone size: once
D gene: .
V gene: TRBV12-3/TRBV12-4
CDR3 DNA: TGTGCCAGCAGCACAACAGGGCTCGCGCAGTATTTT
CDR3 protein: CASSTTGLAQYF

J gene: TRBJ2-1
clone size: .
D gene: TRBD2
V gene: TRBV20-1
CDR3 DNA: TGCAGTGCTAAAAAGCGGGGGGACCCGGTCTTC
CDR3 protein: CSAKKRGDPVF